This TCR beta chain was obtained from a study of shared clonotypes between healthy human individuals. V shed 5 bases and J 5 bases; nucleotides not matched to a gene: 8. This CDR3 has 14 amino acids. Per the germline V gene, CDR1 is LNHDA and CDR2 is SQIVND (reference sequence). Method: immunoSEQ multiplex PCR; TCRdb's copy keeps in-frame clones and lacks some. The table records roughly 2.2 million clones, over 85% of them present only once. The rearrangement joins TRBV19 to TRBJ2-7; 8 bases are shared with TRBD1. The receptor was isolated from a man younger than 35 in good health. Some clones in this sample may be carry-over from other donors' samples. What was sequenced was naive CD4+ T cells from PBMCs. Subset specified: CD45RA+ positively selected. The CDR3 region has the DNA TGTGCCAGTAGTTGGCTCCAGGGGGCCGACGAGCAGTACTTC. It translates to CASSWLQGADEQYF.